The entry that follows covers one TCR beta chain sequence. Its antigen is not identified. V lost 2 bases, J lost 0 bases, and 6 bases stayed unmatched. CDR3 length equals 16 residues. CDR1 is GTSNPN and CDR2 is SVGIG in the germline V gene (reference sequence). This entry is derived from a study of PD-1 blockade in classical Hodgkin lymphoma. Broader study findings: TCR diversity in CD4+, not CD8+, cells rose significantly by C4D1.

Profiling relied on immunoSEQ multiplex PCR, and the TCRdb table lists in-frame clones only, not all of them. The repertoire holds about 6,400 clones, with less than 80% as singletons. Relapse after autologous stem cell transplantation occurred in every patient, and brentuximab vedotin exposure varied. The authors purified CD4+ T cells from thawed PBMCs by magnetic negative selection. This rearrangement joins TRBV30 to TRBJ1-3, with 8 bases identical to TRBD1. Sequenced here: CD4+ T cells from blood, sampled at baseline. The receptor was isolated from a human donor with classical Hodgkin lymphoma. CDR3 sequence reads: CAWSPLGQGSGNTIYF. CDR3 nucleotides: TGTGCCTGGAGTCCTCTCGGACAGGGCTCTGGAAACACCATATATTTT. Drawing the rest from reference TRBV30 and TRBJ1-3, the complete variable domain is SQTIHQWPATLVQPVGSPLSLECTVEGTSNPNLYWYRQAAGRGLQLLFYSVGIGQISSEVPQNLSASRPQDRQFILSSKKLLLSDSGFYLCAWSPLGQGSGNTIYFGEGSWLTVV.